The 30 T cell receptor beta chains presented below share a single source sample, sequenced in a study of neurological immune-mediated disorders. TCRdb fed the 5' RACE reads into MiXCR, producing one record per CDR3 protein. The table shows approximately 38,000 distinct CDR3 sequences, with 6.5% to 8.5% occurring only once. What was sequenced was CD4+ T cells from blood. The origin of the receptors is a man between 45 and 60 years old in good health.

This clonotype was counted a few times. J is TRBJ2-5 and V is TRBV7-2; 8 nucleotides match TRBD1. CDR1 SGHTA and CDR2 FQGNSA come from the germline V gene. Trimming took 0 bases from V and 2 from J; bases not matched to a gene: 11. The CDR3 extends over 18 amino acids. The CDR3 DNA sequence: TGTGCCAGCAGCTTAGCTGGGACAGGCCCTACCCGACAAGAGACCCAGTACTTC. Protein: CASSLAGTGPTRQETQYF.

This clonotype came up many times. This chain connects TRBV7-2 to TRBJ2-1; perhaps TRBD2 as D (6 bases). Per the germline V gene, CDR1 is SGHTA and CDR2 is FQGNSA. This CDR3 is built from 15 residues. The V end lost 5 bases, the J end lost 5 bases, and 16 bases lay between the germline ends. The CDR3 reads CASSAVGRGNNEQFF. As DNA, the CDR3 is TGTGCCAGCAGCGCCGTGGGGCGCGGGAACAATGAGCAGTTCTTC. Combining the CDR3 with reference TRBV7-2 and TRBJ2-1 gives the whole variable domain GAGVSQSPSNKVTEKGKDVELRCDPISGHTALYWYRQSLGQGLEFLIYFQGNSAPDKSGLPSDRFSAERTGGSVSTLTIQRTQQEDSAVYLCASSAVGRGNNEQFFGPGTRLTVL.

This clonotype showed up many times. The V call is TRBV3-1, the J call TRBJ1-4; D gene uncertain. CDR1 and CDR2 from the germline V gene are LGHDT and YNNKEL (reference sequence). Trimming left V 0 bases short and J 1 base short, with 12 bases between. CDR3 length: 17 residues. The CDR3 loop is CASSQDVAPGTNEKLFF. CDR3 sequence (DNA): TGTGCCAGCAGCCAAGATGTGGCCCCAGGAACTAATGAAAAACTGTTTTTT.

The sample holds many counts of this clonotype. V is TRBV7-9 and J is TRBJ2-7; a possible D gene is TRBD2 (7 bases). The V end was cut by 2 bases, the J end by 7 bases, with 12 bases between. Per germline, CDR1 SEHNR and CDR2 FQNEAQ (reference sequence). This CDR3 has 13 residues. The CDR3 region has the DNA TGTGCCAGCAGCTTAAACAGGGAGGGAGAGCAGTACTTC. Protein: CASSLNREGEQYF.

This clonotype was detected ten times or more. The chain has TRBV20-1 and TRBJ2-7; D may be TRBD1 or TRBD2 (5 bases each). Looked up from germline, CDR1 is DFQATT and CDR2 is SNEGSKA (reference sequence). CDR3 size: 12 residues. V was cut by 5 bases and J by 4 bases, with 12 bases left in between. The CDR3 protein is CSAYPGQYEQYF. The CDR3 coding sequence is TGCAGTGCTTACCCGGGGCAGTACGAGCAGTACTTC.

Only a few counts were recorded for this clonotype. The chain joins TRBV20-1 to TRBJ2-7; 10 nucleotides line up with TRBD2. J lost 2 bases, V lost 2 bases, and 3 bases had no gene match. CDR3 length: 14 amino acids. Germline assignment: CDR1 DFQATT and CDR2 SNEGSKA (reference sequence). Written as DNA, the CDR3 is TGCAGTGCTAGAAGTCTAGCGGGAGCCTACGAGCAGTACTTC. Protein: CSARSLAGAYEQYF.

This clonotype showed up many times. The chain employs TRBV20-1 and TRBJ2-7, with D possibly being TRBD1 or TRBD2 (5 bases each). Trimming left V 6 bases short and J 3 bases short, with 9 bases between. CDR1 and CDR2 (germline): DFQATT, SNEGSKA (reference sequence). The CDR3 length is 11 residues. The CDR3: CSARGDYEQYF. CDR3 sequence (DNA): TGCAGTGCCCGGGGCGACTACGAGCAGTACTTC.

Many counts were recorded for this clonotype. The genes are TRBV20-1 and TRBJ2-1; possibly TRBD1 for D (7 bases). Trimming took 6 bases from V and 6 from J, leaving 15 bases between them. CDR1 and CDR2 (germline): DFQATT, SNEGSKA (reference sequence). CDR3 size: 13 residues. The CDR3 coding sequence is TGCAGTGCACGGAGGGGGCTGGTCAATGAGCAGTTCTTC. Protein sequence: CSARRGLVNEQFF.

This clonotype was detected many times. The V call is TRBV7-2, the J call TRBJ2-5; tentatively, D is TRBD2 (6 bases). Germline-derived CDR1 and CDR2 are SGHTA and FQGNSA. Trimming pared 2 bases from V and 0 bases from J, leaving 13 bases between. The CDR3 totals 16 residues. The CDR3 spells CASSLQAGIHQETQYF. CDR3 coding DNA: TGTGCCAGCAGCTTACAGGCGGGAATCCACCAAGAGACCCAGTACTTC.

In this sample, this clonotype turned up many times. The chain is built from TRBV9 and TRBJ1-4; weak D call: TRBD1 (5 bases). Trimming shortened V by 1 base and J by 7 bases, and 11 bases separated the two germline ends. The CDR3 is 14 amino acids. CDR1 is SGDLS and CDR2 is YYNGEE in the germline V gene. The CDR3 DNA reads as TGTGCCAGCAGCGTACGTGCAGGGAGTGAAAAACTGTTTTTT. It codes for CASSVRAGSEKLFF.

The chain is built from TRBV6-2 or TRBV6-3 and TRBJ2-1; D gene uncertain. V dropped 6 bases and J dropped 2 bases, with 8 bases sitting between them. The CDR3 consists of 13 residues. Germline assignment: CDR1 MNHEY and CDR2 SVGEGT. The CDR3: CASRRPTYNEQFF. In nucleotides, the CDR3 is TGTGCCAGCAGAAGGCCCACCTACAATGAGCAGTTCTTC.

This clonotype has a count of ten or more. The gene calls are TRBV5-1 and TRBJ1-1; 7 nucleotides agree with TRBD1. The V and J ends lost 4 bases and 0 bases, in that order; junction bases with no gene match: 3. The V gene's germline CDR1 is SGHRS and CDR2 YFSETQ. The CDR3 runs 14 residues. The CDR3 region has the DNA TGCGCCAGCAGCACGGGGACAGTGAACACTGAAGCTTTCTTT. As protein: CASSTGTVNTEAFF.

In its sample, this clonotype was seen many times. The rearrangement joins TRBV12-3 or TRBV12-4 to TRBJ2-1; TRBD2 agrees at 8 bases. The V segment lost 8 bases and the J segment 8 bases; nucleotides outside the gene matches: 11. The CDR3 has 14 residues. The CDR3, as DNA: TGTGCCAGCCTGATCGGGAGGGCGGGAGATGAGCAGTTCTTC. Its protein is CASLIGRAGDEQFF.

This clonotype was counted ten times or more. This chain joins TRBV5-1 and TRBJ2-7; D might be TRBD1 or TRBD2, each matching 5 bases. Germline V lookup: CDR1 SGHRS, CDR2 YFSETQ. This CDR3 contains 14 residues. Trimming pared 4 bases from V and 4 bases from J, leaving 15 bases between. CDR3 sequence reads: CASSPPGRSYEQYF. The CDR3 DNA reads TGCGCCAGCAGCCCACCGGGACGTTCGTACGAGCAGTACTTC.

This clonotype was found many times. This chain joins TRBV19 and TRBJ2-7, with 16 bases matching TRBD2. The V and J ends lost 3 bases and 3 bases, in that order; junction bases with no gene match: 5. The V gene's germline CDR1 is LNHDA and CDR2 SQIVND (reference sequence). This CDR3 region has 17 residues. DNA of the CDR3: TGTGCCAGTAGTATGTTTGGGACTAGCGGGAGGGGCTACGAGCAGTACTTC. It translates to CASSMFGTSGRGYEQYF. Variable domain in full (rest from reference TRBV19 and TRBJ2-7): DGGITQSPKYLFRKEGQNVTLSCEQNLNHDAMYWYRQDPGQGLRLIYYSQIVNDFQKGDIAEGYSVSREKKESFPLTVTSAQKNPTAFYLCASSMFGTSGRGYEQYFGPGTRLTVT.

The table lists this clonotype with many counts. This chain's CDR3 is CSFPVVLGRGYTF. CDR3 DNA: TGCAGTTTTCCAGTGGTCCTAGGGAGGGGCTACACCTTC. This sequence joins TRBV20-1 and TRBJ1-2; D remains unclear. The CDR3 runs 13 residues. V was clipped by 8 bases and J by 8 bases, with 21 bases between them. The germline V gene has CDR1 DFQATT and CDR2 SNEGSKA (reference sequence).

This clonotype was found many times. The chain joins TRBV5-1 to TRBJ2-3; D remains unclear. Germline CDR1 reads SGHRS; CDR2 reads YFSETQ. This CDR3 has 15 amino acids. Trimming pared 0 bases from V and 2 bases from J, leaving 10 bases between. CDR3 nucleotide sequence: TGCGCCAGCAGCTTGGACGGGTCCACCACAGATACGCAGTATTTT. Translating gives CASSLDGSTTDTQYF.

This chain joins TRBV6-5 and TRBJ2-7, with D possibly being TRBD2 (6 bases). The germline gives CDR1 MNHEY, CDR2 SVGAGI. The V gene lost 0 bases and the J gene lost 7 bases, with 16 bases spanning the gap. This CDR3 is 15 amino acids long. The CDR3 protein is CASSYSKRPAGEQYF. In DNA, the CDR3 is TGTGCCAGCAGTTACTCGAAGAGGCCGGCGGGGGAGCAGTACTTC.

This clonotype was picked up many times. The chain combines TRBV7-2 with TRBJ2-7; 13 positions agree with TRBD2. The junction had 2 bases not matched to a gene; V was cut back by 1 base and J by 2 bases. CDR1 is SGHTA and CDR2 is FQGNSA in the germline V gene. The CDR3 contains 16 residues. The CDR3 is CASSLGGLAGTYEQYF. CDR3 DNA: TGTGCCAGCAGCTTAGGGGGACTAGCGGGGACCTACGAGCAGTACTTC.

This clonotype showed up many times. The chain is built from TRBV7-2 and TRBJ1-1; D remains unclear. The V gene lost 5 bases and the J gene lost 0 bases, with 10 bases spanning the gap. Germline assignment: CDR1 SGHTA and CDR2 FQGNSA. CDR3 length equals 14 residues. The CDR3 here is CASSERWMNTEAFF. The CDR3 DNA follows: TGTGCCAGCAGCGAAAGGTGGATGAACACTGAAGCTTTCTTT.

The CDR3 spells CSARPVRDNQPQHF. The CDR3 region has the DNA TGCAGTGCTAGACCGGTCCGGGACAATCAGCCCCAGCATTTT. V and J are TRBV20-1 and TRBJ1-5; D remains ambiguous. CDR1 is DFQATT, CDR2 SNEGSKA, per germline (reference sequence). The CDR3 consists of 14 residues. V was trimmed by 2 bases and J by 3 bases, leaving 11 bases between them.

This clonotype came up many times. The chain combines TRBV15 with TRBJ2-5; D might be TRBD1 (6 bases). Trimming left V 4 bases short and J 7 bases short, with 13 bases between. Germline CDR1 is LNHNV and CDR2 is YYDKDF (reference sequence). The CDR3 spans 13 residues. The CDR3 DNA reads TGTGCCACCAGCATGCTACAGGGACCGACCCAGTACTTC. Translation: CATSMLQGPTQYF.

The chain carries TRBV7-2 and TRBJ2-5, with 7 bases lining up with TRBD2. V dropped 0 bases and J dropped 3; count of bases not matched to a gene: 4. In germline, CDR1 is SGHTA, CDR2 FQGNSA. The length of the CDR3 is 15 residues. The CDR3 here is CASSLALGGKETQYF. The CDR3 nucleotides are TGTGCCAGCAGCTTAGCCCTGGGGGGGAAAGAGACCCAGTACTTC.

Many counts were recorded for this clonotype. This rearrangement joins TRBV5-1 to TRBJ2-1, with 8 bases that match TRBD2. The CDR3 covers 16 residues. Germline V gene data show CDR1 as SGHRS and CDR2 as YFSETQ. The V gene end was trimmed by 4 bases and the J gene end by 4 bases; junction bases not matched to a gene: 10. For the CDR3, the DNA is TGCGCCAGCAGCCGGGGGGGGCAGGGTATTTACAATGAGCAGTTCTTC. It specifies CASSRGGQGIYNEQFF.

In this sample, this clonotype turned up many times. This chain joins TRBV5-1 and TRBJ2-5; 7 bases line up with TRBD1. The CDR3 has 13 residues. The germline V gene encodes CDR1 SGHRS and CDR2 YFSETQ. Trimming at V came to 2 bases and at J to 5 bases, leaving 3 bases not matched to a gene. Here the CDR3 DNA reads TGCGCCAGCAGCTTTCGACAGGGCGAGACCCAGTACTTC. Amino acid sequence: CASSFRQGETQYF.

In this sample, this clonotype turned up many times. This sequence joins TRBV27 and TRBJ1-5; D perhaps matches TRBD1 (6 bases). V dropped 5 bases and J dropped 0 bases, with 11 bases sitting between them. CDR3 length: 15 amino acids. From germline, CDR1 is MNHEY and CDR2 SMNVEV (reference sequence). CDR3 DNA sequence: TGTGCCAGCAGTCCCAGGGGATATAGCAATCAGCCCCAGCATTTT. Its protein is CASSPRGYSNQPQHF.

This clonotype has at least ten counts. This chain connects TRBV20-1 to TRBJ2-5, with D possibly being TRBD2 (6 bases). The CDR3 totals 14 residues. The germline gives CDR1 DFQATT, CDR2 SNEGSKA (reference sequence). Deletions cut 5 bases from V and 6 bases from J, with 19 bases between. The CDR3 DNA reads TGCAGTGCTGCCCCACGGGAGATGGCAAAGACCCAGTACTTC. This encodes CSAAPREMAKTQYF.

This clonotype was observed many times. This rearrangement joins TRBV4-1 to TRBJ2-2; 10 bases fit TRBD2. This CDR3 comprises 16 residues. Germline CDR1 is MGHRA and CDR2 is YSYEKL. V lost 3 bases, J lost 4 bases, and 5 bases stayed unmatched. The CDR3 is CASSQISGRSTGELFF. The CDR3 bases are TGCGCCAGCAGCCAGATTAGCGGGAGGTCCACCGGGGAGCTGTTTTTT.

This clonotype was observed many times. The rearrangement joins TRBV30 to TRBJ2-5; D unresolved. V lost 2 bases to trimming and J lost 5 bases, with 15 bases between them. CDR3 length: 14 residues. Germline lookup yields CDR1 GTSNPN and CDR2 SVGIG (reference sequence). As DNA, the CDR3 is TGTGCCTGGAGTATTCAAGCCGACCGGGAGACCCAGTACTTC. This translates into CAWSIQADRETQYF.

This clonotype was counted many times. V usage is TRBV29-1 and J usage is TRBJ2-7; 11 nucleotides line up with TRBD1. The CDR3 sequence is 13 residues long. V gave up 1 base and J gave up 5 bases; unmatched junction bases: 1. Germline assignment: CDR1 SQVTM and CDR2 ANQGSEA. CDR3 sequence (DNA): TGCAGCGTTGAAGGGACAGGGGGCAACGAGCAGTACTTC. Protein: CSVEGTGGNEQYF.